Listed below are T cell receptor beta chains from one sample, sequenced in a study of radiation and T cells in renal cell carcinoma. Profiled with immunoSEQ multiplex PCR; TCRdb holds only in-frame clones, not every one. The profile shows 110,000 to 150,000 clones, over 75% of them singletons. This specimen consisted of blood, obtained from a patient whose treatment included radiotherapy and nephrectomy. Every receptor here comes from a woman in her 50s with renal cell carcinoma. The CDR3 runs from the conserved cysteine through the conserved F or W. D genes are given only for firm matches. For some rows the clone size is stated as once, few or many, or as a class when expanded; others skip it.

j_gene: TRBJ1-4; abundance: NA; d_gene: NA; v_gene: TRBV2; CDR3aa: CASSAGTNYEKLFF; CDR3nt: TGTGCCAGCAGTGCAGGGACCAATTATGAAAAACTGTTTTTT
j_gene: TRBJ2-5; abundance: NA; d_gene: TRBD2; v_gene: TRBV5-1; CDR3aa: CASRTQASGTQYF; CDR3nt: TGCGCCAGCAGAACTCAGGCTAGCGGGACCCAGTACTTC
j_gene: TRBJ2-1; abundance: NA; d_gene: TRBD2; v_gene: TRBV7-9; CDR3aa: CASSPLLSTSGGAYNEQFF; CDR3nt: TGTGCCAGCAGCCCCCTACTATCGACTAGCGGGGGGGCCTACAATGAGCAGTTCTTC
j_gene: TRBJ1-4; abundance: NA; d_gene: NA; v_gene: TRBV4-1; CDR3aa: CASSQDASSAGVNSDEKLFF; CDR3nt: TGCGCCAGCAGCCAAGATGCCTCATCCGCGGGGGTAAATTCGGATGAAAAACTGTTTTTT
j_gene: TRBJ1-2; abundance: once; d_gene: NA; v_gene: TRBV18; CDR3aa: CASSDPVGYGYTF; CDR3nt: TGTGCCAGCTCAGACCCAGTAGGGTATGGCTACACCTTC
j_gene: TRBJ2-2; abundance: once; d_gene: NA; v_gene: TRBV5-1; CDR3aa: CASSLENTNTGELFF; CDR3nt: TGCGCCAGCAGCTTGGAAAATACGAACACCGGGGAGCTGTTTTTT
j_gene: TRBJ1-2; abundance: NA; d_gene: TRBD1; v_gene: TRBV29-1; CDR3aa: CSAQGGGYGYTF; CDR3nt: TGCAGCGCCCAAGGGGGCGGCTATGGCTACACCTTC
j_gene: TRBJ2-1; abundance: NA; d_gene: TRBD1; v_gene: TRBV7-9; CDR3aa: CASSPGQNLNNEQFF; CDR3nt: TGTGCCAGCAGCCCGGGACAGAACCTAAACAATGAGCAGTTCTTC
j_gene: TRBJ2-2; abundance: few; d_gene: NA; v_gene: TRBV6-5; CDR3aa: CASSYRDGSNTGELFF; CDR3nt: TGTGCCAGCAGTTACCGGGACGGATCGAACACCGGGGAGCTGTTTTTT
j_gene: TRBJ2-3; abundance: NA; d_gene: NA; v_gene: TRBV7-2; CDR3aa: CASSLELAADTQYF; CDR3nt: TGTGCCAGCAGCTTAGAGCTAGCCGCAGATACGCAGTATTTT
j_gene: TRBJ2-3; abundance: NA; d_gene: NA; v_gene: TRBV11-1; CDR3aa: CASSNFPTIPSTDTQYF; CDR3nt: TGTGCCAGCAGCAACTTCCCGACTATCCCTAGCACAGATACGCAGTATTTT
j_gene: TRBJ1-2; abundance: NA; d_gene: NA; v_gene: TRBV23-1; CDR3aa: CASSHRGRNYGYTF; CDR3nt: TGCGCCAGCAGTCACCGGGGGCGCAACTATGGCTACACCTTC
j_gene: TRBJ2-1; abundance: NA; d_gene: NA; v_gene: TRBV10-3; CDR3aa: CAISEARSGQFF; CDR3nt: TGTGCCATCAGTGAGGCCCGATCGGGGCAGTTCTTC
j_gene: TRBJ2-1; abundance: NA; d_gene: TRBD2; v_gene: TRBV19; CDR3aa: CATSGGGVNNEQFF; CDR3nt: TGTGCCACGAGCGGGGGGGGTGTAAACAATGAGCAGTTCTTC
j_gene: TRBJ1-1; abundance: NA; d_gene: NA; v_gene: TRBV6-6; CDR3aa: CASQRRGDTEAFF; CDR3nt: TGTGCCAGCCAACGAAGGGGCGACACTGAAGCTTTCTTT
j_gene: TRBJ2-5; abundance: NA; d_gene: TRBD2; v_gene: TRBV29-1; CDR3aa: CSVVTSGGAKTQYF; CDR3nt: TGCAGCGTCGTGACTAGCGGGGGAGCAAAGACCCAGTACTTC
j_gene: TRBJ1-3; abundance: NA; d_gene: NA; v_gene: TRBV7-2; CDR3aa: CASSFGRAGNTIYF; CDR3nt: TGTGCCAGCTCCTTTGGCAGGGCTGGAAACACCATATATTTT
j_gene: TRBJ1-4; abundance: once; d_gene: NA; v_gene: TRBV6-6; CDR3aa: CASSFAGEKLFF; CDR3nt: TGTGCCAGCAGTTTTGCCGGAGAAAAACTGTTTTTT
j_gene: TRBJ1-2; abundance: few; d_gene: NA; v_gene: TRBV19; CDR3aa: CASSRRDYGYTF; CDR3nt: TGTGCCAGTAGTCGCCGGGACTATGGCTACACCTTC
j_gene: TRBJ2-7; abundance: NA; d_gene: NA; v_gene: TRBV19; CDR3aa: CASSPRHYSYEQYF; CDR3nt: TGTGCCAGTAGTCCGAGACATTACTCCTACGAGCAGTACTTC
j_gene: TRBJ2-2; abundance: NA; d_gene: NA; v_gene: TRBV6-5; CDR3aa: CASSYRGITGELFF; CDR3nt: TGTGCCAGCAGTTACAGGGGGATAACCGGGGAGCTGTTTTTT
j_gene: TRBJ2-2; abundance: NA; d_gene: NA; v_gene: TRBV7-9; CDR3aa: CASSPRGGGPNTGELFF; CDR3nt: TGTGCCAGCAGCCCCAGGGGCGGGGGACCAAACACCGGGGAGCTGTTTTTT
j_gene: TRBJ1-2; abundance: once; d_gene: TRBD1; v_gene: TRBV5-6; CDR3aa: CASSPGDRVYGYTF; CDR3nt: TGTGCCAGCAGCCCGGGAGACAGGGTCTATGGCTACACCTTC
j_gene: TRBJ2-1; abundance: NA; d_gene: TRBD1; v_gene: TRBV7-3; CDR3aa: CASSSGRGQGYEQFF; CDR3nt: TGTGCCAGCAGCTCTGGGCGGGGACAGGGGTATGAGCAGTTCTTC
j_gene: TRBJ2-2; abundance: NA; d_gene: NA; v_gene: TRBV7-9; CDR3aa: CASSSETGELFF; CDR3nt: TGTGCCAGCAGCTCCGAAACCGGGGAGCTGTTTTTT
j_gene: TRBJ1-4; abundance: NA; d_gene: TRBD1; v_gene: TRBV15; CDR3aa: CATSGGQGSTEKLFF; CDR3nt: TGTGCCACCAGCGGCGGACAGGGGTCCACTGAAAAACTGTTTTTT
j_gene: TRBJ2-3; abundance: NA; d_gene: NA; v_gene: TRBV7-9; CDR3aa: CASTPRSVSSTDTQYF; CDR3nt: TGTGCCAGCACCCCACGTTCGGTGTCTAGCACAGATACGCAGTATTTT
j_gene: TRBJ2-6; abundance: NA; d_gene: NA; v_gene: TRBV5-1; CDR3aa: CASSFQIGPGANVLTF; CDR3nt: TGCGCCAGCAGCTTCCAGATCGGCCCCGGGGCCAACGTCCTGACTTTC
j_gene: TRBJ1-2; abundance: NA; d_gene: NA; v_gene: TRBV5-4; CDR3aa: CASSLATGKGYTF; CDR3nt: TGTGCCAGCAGCTTGGCCACAGGGAAGGGCTACACCTTC
j_gene: TRBJ1-5; abundance: once; d_gene: TRBD1; v_gene: TRBV7-2; CDR3aa: CASSTPDRGGNQPQHF; CDR3nt: TGTGCCAGCAGCACACCGGACAGGGGAGGCAATCAGCCCCAGCATTTT
j_gene: TRBJ2-1; abundance: once; d_gene: NA; v_gene: TRBV5-1; CDR3aa: CASGSGGPYNEQFF; CDR3nt: TGCGCCAGCGGGAGTGGGGGGCCATACAATGAGCAGTTCTTC
j_gene: TRBJ2-3; abundance: NA; d_gene: NA; v_gene: TRBV7-3; CDR3aa: CASSSPGLVTDTQYF; CDR3nt: TGTGCCAGCAGTTCTCCAGGTTTGGTCACAGATACGCAGTATTTT
j_gene: TRBJ1-1; abundance: NA; d_gene: TRBD1; v_gene: TRBV19; CDR3aa: CASSIAPGQQNTEAFF; CDR3nt: TGTGCCAGTAGTATCGCCCCGGGACAGCAGAACACTGAAGCTTTCTTT
j_gene: TRBJ2-2; abundance: NA; d_gene: NA; v_gene: TRBV9; CDR3aa: CASSVDKNTANTGELFF; CDR3nt: TGTGCCAGCAGCGTAGACAAGAACACCGCGAACACCGGGGAGCTGTTTTTT
j_gene: TRBJ1-1; abundance: once; d_gene: NA; v_gene: TRBV7-8; CDR3aa: CASSKGSMNTEAFF; CDR3nt: TGTGCCAGCAGCAAGGGGAGTATGAACACTGAAGCTTTCTTT
j_gene: TRBJ1-2; abundance: NA; d_gene: NA; v_gene: TRBV5-4; CDR3aa: CASRGGRTDGYTF; CDR3nt: TGTGCCAGCAGGGGGGGCAGGACGGATGGCTACACCTTC
j_gene: TRBJ1-5; abundance: NA; d_gene: NA; v_gene: TRBV6-1; CDR3aa: CASSEYNQPQHF; CDR3nt: TGTGCCAGCAGTGAATACAATCAGCCCCAGCATTTT
j_gene: TRBJ2-1; abundance: NA; d_gene: TRBD2; v_gene: TRBV9; CDR3aa: CASSVVGAGGLYNEQFF; CDR3nt: TGTGCCAGCAGCGTAGTAGGAGCGGGGGGCCTCTACAATGAGCAGTTCTTC
j_gene: TRBJ2-2; abundance: NA; d_gene: NA; v_gene: TRBV11-3; CDR3aa: CASSAPFTGELFF; CDR3nt: TGTGCCAGCAGCGCTCCGTTCACCGGGGAGCTGTTTTTT
j_gene: TRBJ2-3; abundance: once; d_gene: TRBD2; v_gene: TRBV23-1; CDR3aa: CASSQGGTSGADTQYF; CDR3nt: TGCGCCAGCAGTCAAGGAGGGACTAGCGGGGCAGATACGCAGTATTTT
j_gene: TRBJ1-1; abundance: NA; d_gene: TRBD1; v_gene: TRBV7-2; CDR3aa: CASSYWDRGVMNTEAFF; CDR3nt: TGTGCCAGCAGCTACTGGGACAGGGGGGTTATGAACACTGAAGCTTTCTTT
j_gene: TRBJ1-2; abundance: few; d_gene: TRBD1; v_gene: TRBV5-5; CDR3aa: CASSGPGTETSNYGYTF; CDR3nt: TGTGCCAGCAGCGGTCCCGGGACAGAAACTTCTAACTATGGCTACACCTTC
j_gene: TRBJ1-2; abundance: NA; d_gene: NA; v_gene: TRBV15; CDR3aa: CATSRQLDSPLDYGYTF; CDR3nt: TGTGCCACCAGCAGACAACTCGACAGCCCGCTAGACTATGGCTACACCTTC
j_gene: TRBJ2-7; abundance: NA; d_gene: TRBD1; v_gene: TRBV11-2; CDR3aa: CASSFGWTGDHEQYF; CDR3nt: TGTGCCAGCAGCTTTGGATGGACAGGGGATCACGAGCAGTACTTC
j_gene: TRBJ1-5; abundance: NA; d_gene: NA; v_gene: TRBV6-1; CDR3aa: CASKPGYNQPQHF; CDR3nt: TGTGCCAGTAAACCGGGGTATAATCAGCCCCAGCATTTT
j_gene: TRBJ2-7; abundance: NA; d_gene: NA; v_gene: TRBV6-5; CDR3aa: CASSRGLQGAYEQYF; CDR3nt: TGTGCCAGCAGTCGGGGACTCCAAGGGGCTTACGAGCAGTACTTC